The entry below describes one T cell receptor beta chain. This clonotype has a count of ten or more. It lacks a known antigen. The input lacks base qualities; no much larger clone sits a single base away. The data were taken from a study of T cells in Graves' hyperthyroidism and ophthalmopathy (dated 2019 in TCRdb). For the wider study: Peripheral blood samples were taken at the time of initial diagnosis, prior to any treatment. To identify TCR V-J signatures that set the groups apart, the researchers used a discovery cohort of 100 patients, made up of around 42 with Graves' ophthalmopathy and some 55 with stable Graves' hyperthyroidism. Prospective prediction of ophthalmopathy was tested in an independent validation cohort of fewer than 20 hyperthyroidism patients and 17 patients who later progressed to ophthalmopathy. The approximately 97 discovery patients were randomly divided into training and test sets at a 7:3 ratio. The study also compared thyroid tissue and blood T-cell repertoires from roughly 6 Graves' hyperthyroidism patients. After blood sampling, hyperthyroidism patients were treated with methimazole at a starting dose of 30 mg daily, and ophthalmopathy patients were treated with high-dose intravenous methylprednisolone. TCR Vbeta CDR3 sequencing of 140 or so peripheral blood samples (fewer than 45 ophthalmopathy, about 74 hyperthyroidism and some 17 progressor patients) is reported in the paper. The research as a whole found: No statistical method was used to set the sample size in advance, and investigators knew the group allocation. In validation, the model predicted progression to ophthalmopathy with approximately 69% sensitivity and 72% to 75% specificity, a median of around six months before onset. Most expanded thyroid clonotypes (frequency above 0.001) were also detected in blood, suggesting blood repertoires may reflect thyroid immune responses. A model built on a 13 V-J signature distinguished ophthalmopathy from stable hyperthyroidism, reaching roughly 88% sensitivity and about 81% specificity in cross-validation and 80%/75% in testing.

Graves' hyperthyroidism was defined as stable when no progression to ophthalmopathy occurred over 18 months of follow-up. Hyperthyroidism patients were newly diagnosed, had a disease duration of under 2 months, and were aged 18 to 65 years. Any patient with an uncontrolled infection, another autoimmune disease, pregnancy or lactation was excluded. Diagnoses were based on clinical symptoms, serum thyroxine and TRAb, thyroid ultrasound and orbital computed tomography. PBMCs were isolated from about 10 ml of fresh peripheral blood by Ficoll-Paque density gradient centrifugation. Trizol reagent was used to extract total RNA, and RNA quality was then checked on an Agilent 2100 Bioanalyzer. The TCR beta CDR3 regions were amplified from the RNA transcripts. The TCR CDR3 was subjected to a first round of RT-PCR using the HTBI primer set and the Qiagen OneStep RT-PCR kit. A second multiplex PCR round built the libraries, followed by size selection and purification. Paired-end sequencing of the libraries was performed with 100 bp reads on an Illumina HiSeq2000. The study's own analysis went as follows. SOAPnuke was used to process the raw data, removing reads that contained adapters or uncalled bases, had a mean Phred below 15, or lacked an exact match to the constant primer or identifier. COPE v1.2.5 was used to merge high-quality paired reads, and clonotypes were defined as unique nucleotide sequences. MiTCR v1.1 was used to align clonotypes to the IMGT TRBV, TRBD and TRBJ reference segments. Only V-J combinations with frequency above 0.0001, covering 99% to 99.2% of repertoires, were analysed. The TCS score was defined as F50 (clonal expansion) divided by E x V (chaos), with BLOSUM62-based TCRdist calculated between CDR3 peptides within each V-J. Welch's t-statistics and random forest reduced 450 to 600 V-J features to roughly 13, which were used in a naive Bayes classifier (R e1071). TCRdb reprocessing: public reads trimmed at Q25 with fastp, clones called with MiXCR, in-frame beta chains kept. Here each entry gathers all rows of one CDR3 protein and keeps the most common genes and DNA. TCRdb, not the original authors, processed these V and J calls. Recorded for this sample are around 350,000 distinct CDR3 sequences; less than 15% of them occurred a single time. The biggest ten clones account for 9.2% of the sample.

The receptor's source is a woman aged 18-29 years with Graves' hyperthyroidism. What was sequenced was blood.

DNA sequence: TGCGCCAGCAGCGGGGGGACAGGGTCCTACGAGCAGTACTTC. It specifies CASSGGTGSYEQYF. The rearranged segments are TRBV5-1 and TRBJ2-7; the central 9 bases match TRBD1. The V end gives up 4 bases and the J end 1 base, leaving 3 bases in the junction not matched to a gene. CDR3 length: 14 amino acids, cysteine to phenylalanine. Here the CDR3 DNA is all that survives: 42 bases in frame from base 1. The germline V gene provides CDR1 SGHRS and CDR2 YFSETQ.